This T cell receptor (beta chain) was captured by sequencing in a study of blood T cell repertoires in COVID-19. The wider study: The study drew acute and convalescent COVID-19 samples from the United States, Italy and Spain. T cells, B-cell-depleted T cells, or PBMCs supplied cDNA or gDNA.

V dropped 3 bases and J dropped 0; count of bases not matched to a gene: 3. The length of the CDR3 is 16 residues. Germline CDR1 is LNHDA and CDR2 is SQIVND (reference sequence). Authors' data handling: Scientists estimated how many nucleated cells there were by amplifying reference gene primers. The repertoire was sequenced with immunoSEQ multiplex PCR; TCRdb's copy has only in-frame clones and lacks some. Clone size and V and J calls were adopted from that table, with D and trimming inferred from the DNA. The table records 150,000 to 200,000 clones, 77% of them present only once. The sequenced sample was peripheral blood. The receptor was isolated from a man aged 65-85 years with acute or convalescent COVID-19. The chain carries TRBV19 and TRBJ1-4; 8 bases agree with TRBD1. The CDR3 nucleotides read TGTGCCAGTAGTATCACAGGGGGATCAACTAATGAAAAACTGTTTTTT. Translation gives CASSITGGSTNEKLFF.